The T cell receptor (beta chain) described here comes from a study of blood T cell repertoires in COVID-19. CDR1 and CDR2 (germline): MDHEN, SYDVKM. V lost 2 bases, J lost 0 bases, and 2 bases stayed unmatched. This CDR3 comprises 15 residues. Authors' analysis steps: Reference gene primer amplification gave estimated nucleated cell counts. Profiling relied on immunoSEQ multiplex PCR, and the TCRdb table lists in-frame clones only, not all of them. The V and J calls and clone size are taken from that table; D and trimming were inferred from the DNA. Of under 250,000 clones in the sample, 70% to 90% were seen once.

The sequenced sample was peripheral blood. V usage is TRBV28 and J usage is TRBJ2-3; 7 nucleotides match TRBD2. This clonotype was sampled from a man in his forties or fifties who had recovered from COVID-19. The CDR3 loop reads CASSLGGESTDTQYF. In DNA form, the CDR3 reads TGTGCCAGCAGTTTAGGGGGGGAGAGCACAGATACGCAGTATTTT.